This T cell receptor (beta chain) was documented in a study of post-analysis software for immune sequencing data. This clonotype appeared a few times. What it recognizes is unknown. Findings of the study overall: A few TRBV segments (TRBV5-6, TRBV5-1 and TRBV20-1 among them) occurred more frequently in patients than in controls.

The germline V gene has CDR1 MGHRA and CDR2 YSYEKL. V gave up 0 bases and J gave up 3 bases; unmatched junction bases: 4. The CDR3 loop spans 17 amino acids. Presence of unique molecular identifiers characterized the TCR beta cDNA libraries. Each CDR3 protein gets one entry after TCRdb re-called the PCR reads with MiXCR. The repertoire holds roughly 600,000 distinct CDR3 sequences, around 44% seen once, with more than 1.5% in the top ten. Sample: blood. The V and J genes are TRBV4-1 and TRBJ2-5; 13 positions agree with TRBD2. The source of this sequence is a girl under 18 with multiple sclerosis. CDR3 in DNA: TGCGCCAGCAGCCAAGATACTAGCGGGAGGGAGAAAGAGACCCAGTACTTC. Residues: CASSQDTSGREKETQYF.